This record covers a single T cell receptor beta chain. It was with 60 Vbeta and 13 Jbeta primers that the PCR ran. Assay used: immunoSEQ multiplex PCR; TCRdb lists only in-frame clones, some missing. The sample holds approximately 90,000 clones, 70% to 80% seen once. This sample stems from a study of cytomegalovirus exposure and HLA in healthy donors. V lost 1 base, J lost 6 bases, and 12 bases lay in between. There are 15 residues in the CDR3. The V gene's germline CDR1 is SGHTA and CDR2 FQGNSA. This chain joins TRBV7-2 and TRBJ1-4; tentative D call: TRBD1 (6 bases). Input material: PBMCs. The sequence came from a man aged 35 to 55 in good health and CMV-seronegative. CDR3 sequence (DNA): TGTGCCAGCAGCTTAGGCGGCCGGACAGATGAAAAACTGTTTTTT. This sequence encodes CASSLGGRTDEKLFF.